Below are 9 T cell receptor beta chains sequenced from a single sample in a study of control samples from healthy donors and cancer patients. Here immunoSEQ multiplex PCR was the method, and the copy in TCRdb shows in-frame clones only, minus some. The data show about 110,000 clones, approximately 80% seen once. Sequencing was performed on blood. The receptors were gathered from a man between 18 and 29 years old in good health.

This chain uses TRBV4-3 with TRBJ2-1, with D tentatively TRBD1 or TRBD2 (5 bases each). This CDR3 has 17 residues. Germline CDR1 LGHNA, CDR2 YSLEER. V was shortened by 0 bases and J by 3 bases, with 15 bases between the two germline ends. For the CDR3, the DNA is TGCGCCAGCAGCCAAGATCCGGGACCGACCTTCTACAATGAGCAGTTCTTC. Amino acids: CASSQDPGPTFYNEQFF.

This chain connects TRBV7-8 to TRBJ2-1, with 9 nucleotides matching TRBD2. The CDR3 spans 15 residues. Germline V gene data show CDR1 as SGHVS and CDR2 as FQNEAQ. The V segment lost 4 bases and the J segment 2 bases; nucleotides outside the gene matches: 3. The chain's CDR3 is CASSSWTSAYNEQFF. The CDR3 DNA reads TGTGCCAGCAGCTCTTGGACTAGCGCCTACAATGAGCAGTTCTTC.

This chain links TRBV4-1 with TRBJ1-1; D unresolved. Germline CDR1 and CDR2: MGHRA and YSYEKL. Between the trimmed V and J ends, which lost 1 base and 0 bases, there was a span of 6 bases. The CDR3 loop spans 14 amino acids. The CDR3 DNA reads TGCGCCAGCAGCCAAGCCCCTATGAACACTGAAGCTTTCTTT. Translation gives CASSQAPMNTEAFF.

This CDR3 reads CASSRQTNYGYTF. The CDR3 DNA is TGTGCCAGCAGCCGACAAACCAACTATGGCTACACCTTC. The chain has TRBV14 and TRBJ1-2; D uncertain. The germline V and J ends were trimmed by 4 bases and 2 bases, with 8 bases remaining between them. CDR3 size: 13 residues. Looked up from germline, CDR1 is SGHDN and CDR2 is FVKESK.

The CDR3 reads CASRPSSQDRLAKNIQYF. For the CDR3, the DNA is TGTGCCAGCAGGCCTAGTAGCCAGGACAGGTTAGCCAAAAACATTCAGTACTTC. The V and J genes are TRBV2 and TRBJ2-4; TRBD1 aligns across 7 bases. The CDR3 is 18 residues long. V was pared by 6 bases and J by 0 bases, with 14 bases of the junction left unmatched. Germline assignment: CDR1 SNHLY and CDR2 FYNNEI.

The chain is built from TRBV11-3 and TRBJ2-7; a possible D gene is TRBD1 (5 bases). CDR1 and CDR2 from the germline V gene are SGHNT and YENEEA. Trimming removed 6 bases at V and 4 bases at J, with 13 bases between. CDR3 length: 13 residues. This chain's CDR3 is CASSTDTPYEQYV. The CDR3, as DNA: TGTGCCAGCAGTACGGACACACCATACGAGCAGTACGTC.

CDR3 sequence: CASSRGRAEAFF. CDR3 sequence (DNA): TGTGCCAGCAGCCGGGGCAGGGCCGAAGCTTTCTTT. V is TRBV28 and J is TRBJ1-1, with D possibly being TRBD1 (5 bases). Germline values: CDR1 MDHEN, CDR2 SYDVKM. The CDR3 length is 12 residues. Trimming removed 6 bases at V and 8 bases at J, with 13 bases between.

This chain's CDR3 is CASRAGTDYEQYF. CDR3 coding DNA: TGTGCCAGCAGGGCGGGGACGGATTACGAGCAGTACTTC. The chain joins TRBV6-6 to TRBJ2-7; tentative D call: TRBD2 (6 bases). The CDR3 is 13 amino acids. Germline V gene lookup returns CDR1 MNHNY and CDR2 SVGAGI (reference sequence). V was shortened by 6 bases and J by 4 bases, with 13 bases between the two germline ends.

The DNA for the CDR3 is TGCGCCAGCAGCCAAGAATATTGGCGAGCTAGCGGTTCCTCTGGGGCCAACGTCCTGACTTTC. Protein: CASSQEYWRASGSSGANVLTF. The chain employs TRBV4-1 and TRBJ2-6, with TRBD2 identical over 7 bases. Trimming at V came to 0 bases and at J to 0 bases, leaving 14 bases not matched to a gene. The CDR3 length is 21 residues. Germline V gives CDR1 MGHRA, CDR2 YSYEKL.